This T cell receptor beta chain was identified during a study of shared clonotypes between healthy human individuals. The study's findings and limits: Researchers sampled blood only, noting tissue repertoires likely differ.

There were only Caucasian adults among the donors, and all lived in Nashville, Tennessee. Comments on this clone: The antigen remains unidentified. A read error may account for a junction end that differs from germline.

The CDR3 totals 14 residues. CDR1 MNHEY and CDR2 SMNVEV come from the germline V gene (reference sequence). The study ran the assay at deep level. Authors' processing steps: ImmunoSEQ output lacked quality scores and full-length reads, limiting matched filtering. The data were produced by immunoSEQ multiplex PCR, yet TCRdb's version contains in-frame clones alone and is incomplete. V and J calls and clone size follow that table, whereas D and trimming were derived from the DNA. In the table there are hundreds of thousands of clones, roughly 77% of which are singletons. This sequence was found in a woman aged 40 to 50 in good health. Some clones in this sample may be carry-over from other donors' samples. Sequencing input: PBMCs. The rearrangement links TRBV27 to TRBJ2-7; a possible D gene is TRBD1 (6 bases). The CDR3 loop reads CASRLSGQSYEQYF. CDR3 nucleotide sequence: TGTGCCAGCAGATTATCGGGACAATCCTACGAGCAGTACTTC.